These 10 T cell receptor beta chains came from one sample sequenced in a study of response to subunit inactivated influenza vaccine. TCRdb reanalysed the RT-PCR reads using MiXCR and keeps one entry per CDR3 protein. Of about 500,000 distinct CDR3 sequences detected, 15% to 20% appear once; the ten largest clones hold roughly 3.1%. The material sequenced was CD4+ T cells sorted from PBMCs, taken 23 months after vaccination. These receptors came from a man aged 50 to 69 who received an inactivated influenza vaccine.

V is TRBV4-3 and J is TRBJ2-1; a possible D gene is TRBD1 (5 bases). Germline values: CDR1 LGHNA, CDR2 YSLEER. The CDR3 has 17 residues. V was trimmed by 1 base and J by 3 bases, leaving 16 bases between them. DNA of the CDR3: TGCGCCAGCAGCCAAGCGTACGGTAGGGGAATCTACAATGAGCAGTTCTTC. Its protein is CASSQAYGRGIYNEQFF.

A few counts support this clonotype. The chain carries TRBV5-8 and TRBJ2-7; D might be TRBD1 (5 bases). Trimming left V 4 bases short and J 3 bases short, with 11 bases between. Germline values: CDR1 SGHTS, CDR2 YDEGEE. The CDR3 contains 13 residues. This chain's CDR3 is CASSPTGIYEQYF. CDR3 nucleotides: TGTGCCAGCAGCCCTACAGGAATCTACGAGCAGTACTTC.

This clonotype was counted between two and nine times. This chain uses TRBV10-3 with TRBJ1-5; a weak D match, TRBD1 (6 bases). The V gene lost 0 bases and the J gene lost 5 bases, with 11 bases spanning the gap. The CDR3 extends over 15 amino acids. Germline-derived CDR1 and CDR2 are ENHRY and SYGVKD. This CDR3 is CAISESSGGYQPQHF. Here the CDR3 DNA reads TGTGCCATCAGTGAGTCGTCCGGGGGCTATCAGCCCCAGCATTTT.

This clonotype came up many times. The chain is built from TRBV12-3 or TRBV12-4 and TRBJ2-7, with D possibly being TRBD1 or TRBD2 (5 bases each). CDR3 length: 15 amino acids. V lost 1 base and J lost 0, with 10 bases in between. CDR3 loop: CASSLGGGGSYEQYF. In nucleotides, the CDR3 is TGTGCCAGCAGTTTAGGTGGGGGTGGCTCCTACGAGCAGTACTTC.

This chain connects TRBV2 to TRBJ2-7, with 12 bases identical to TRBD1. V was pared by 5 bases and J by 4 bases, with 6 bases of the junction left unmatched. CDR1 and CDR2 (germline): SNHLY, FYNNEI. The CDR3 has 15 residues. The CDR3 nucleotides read TGTGCCAGCAGTCCCGGGACAGGGGGCCTTTACGAGCAGTACTTC. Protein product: CASSPGTGGLYEQYF.

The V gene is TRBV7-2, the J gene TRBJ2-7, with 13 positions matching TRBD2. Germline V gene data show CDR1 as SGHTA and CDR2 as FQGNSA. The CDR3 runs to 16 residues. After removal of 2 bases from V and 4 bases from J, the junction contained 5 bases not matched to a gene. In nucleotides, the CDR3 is TGTGCCAGCAGCTTATCCGGGACTAGCGGGAATTACGAGCAGTACTTC. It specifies CASSLSGTSGNYEQYF.

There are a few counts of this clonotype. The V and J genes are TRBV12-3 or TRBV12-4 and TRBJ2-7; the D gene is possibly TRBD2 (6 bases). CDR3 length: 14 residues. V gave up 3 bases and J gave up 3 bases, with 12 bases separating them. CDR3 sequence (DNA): TGTGCCAGCAGTTTGGGGACTTCACTCTACGAGCAGTACTTC. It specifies CASSLGTSLYEQYF.

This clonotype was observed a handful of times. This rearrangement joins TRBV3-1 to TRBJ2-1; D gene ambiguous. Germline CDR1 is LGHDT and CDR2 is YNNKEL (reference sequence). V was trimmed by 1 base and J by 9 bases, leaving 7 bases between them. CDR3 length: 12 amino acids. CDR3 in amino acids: CASSQVVGEQFF. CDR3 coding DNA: TGTGCCAGCAGCCAAGTGGTAGGTGAGCAGTTCTTC.

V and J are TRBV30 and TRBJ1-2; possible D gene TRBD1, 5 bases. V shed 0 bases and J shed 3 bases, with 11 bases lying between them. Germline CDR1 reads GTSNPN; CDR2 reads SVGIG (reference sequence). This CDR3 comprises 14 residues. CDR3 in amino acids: CAWSVVGGYYGYTF. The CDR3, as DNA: TGTGCCTGGAGTGTAGTGGGGGGGTACTATGGCTACACCTTC.

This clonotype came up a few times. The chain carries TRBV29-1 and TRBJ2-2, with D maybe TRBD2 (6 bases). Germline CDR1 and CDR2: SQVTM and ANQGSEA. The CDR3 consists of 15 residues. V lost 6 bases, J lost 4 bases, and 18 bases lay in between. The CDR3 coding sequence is TGCAGCGTGGCCGGAACGGCGCGGGGCACCGGGGAGCTGTTTTTT. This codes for CSVAGTARGTGELFF.